The clone carrying this T cell receptor (beta chain) came up a few times. Its matching antigen is unknown. This record comes from a study of T-cell memory formation after mild COVID-19. Study conclusions and caveats: Among CD4+ contracting clones, most were CM and EM, and CD8+ ones EMRA. Memory from before infection featured some responding clones, which suggests cross-reactive memory joined.

The authors produced TCR alpha and TCR beta cDNA libraries with sample barcodes and UMIs by 5'RACE using constant-segment primers. One entry per CDR3 protein, called by TCRdb with MiXCR from the 5' RACE reads. The sample lists roughly 600,000 distinct CDR3 sequences; approximately 19% were seen once. Sequencing input: PBMCs or a T cell subset sorted from them (not recorded which). The sequence derives from an adult woman who had mild COVID-19 (a few samples of this study predate the infection). Cell type and time point are not known.

This chain's CDR3 is CASTGTHNQPQHF. For the CDR3, the DNA is TGTGCCAGTACCGGGACTCACAATCAGCCCCAGCATTTT. The chain uses TRBV19 and TRBJ1-5; tentatively, D is TRBD1 (5 bases). The CDR3 is 13 amino acids. Germline V gene data show CDR1 as LNHDA and CDR2 as SQIVND (reference sequence). V shed 7 bases and J shed 3 bases, with 10 bases lying between them.